The TCR beta chain under discussion was sequenced for a study of cytotoxic CD8 clonotypes in ibrutinib-treated CLL. Whole-study results and caveats: Clonality measured at baseline exceeded age-matched healthy donors, tracking circulating CD8+ T-cell counts.

Only in-frame clones appear in the TCRdb table, and some are missing; sequencing was by immunoSEQ multiplex PCR. The data show under 300,000 clones, 65% to 85% seen once. CDR1 and CDR2 from the germline V gene are SGHTA and FQGNSA. The CDR3 has 15 residues. The germline V and J ends were trimmed by 1 base and 3 bases, with 13 bases remaining between them. As for this clone: Its target is unknown.

Here the sequenced sample was PBMCs, taken at disease progression, from a patient treated with ibrutinib. The V call is TRBV7-2, the J call TRBJ2-7, with D perhaps TRBD1 or TRBD2 (5 bases each). This clonotype was obtained from a human donor with chronic lymphocytic leukemia. The CDR3 DNA follows: TGTGCCAGCAGCTTAGACTGGGGACGGAACTACGAGCAGTACTTC. This encodes CASSLDWGRNYEQYF.